The present TCR beta chain was sequenced within a study of blood T cells in healthy people across ages. Overall study findings and caveats: With age, beta diversity per million T cells declined roughly linearly, significantly by 40. More naive CD4+ cells and higher diversity marked long-lived donors relative to aged donors.

Using a J-beta primer mix together with a sample-barcoded 5' primer, a second PCR was run for roughly 6 to 12 cycles. TCRdb recomputed calls from the 5' RACE reads with MiXCR, one row per CDR3 protein. The sample shows over 500,000 distinct CDR3 sequences, 52% of them seen only once. Deletions cut 5 bases from V and 3 bases from J, with 14 bases between. CDR3 length: 14 residues. In this sample, this clonotype turned up a few times. Its matching antigen is unknown. This clonotype originated in an elderly woman in good health. Sequenced sample: blood. This chain joins TRBV12-3 or TRBV12-4 and TRBJ2-7, with D possibly being TRBD1 or TRBD2 (5 bases each). DNA of the CDR3: TGTGCCAGCAGTGTACGGGGCAGAAGCTACGAGCAGTACTTC. This encodes CASSVRGRSYEQYF.